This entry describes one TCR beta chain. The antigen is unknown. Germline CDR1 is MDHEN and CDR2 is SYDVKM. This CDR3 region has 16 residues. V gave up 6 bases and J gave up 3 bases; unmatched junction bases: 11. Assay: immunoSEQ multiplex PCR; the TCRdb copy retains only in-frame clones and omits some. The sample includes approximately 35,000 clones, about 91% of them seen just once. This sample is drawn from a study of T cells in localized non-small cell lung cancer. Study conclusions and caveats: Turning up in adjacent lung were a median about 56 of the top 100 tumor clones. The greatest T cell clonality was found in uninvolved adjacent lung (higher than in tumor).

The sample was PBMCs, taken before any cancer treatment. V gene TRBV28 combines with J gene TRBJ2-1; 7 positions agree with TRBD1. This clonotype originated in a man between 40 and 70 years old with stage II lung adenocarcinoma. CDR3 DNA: TGTGCCAGCAGAACCCTAGGGGGCGGACGCTACAATGAGCAGTTCTTC. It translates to CASRTLGGGRYNEQFF.